What follows describes a single T cell receptor beta chain. Its antigen is undetermined. The sample is drawn from a study of T-cell reconstitution after alpha-beta-depleted transplantation in children. Study-level results: The main origin of T-cell counts and diversity one year after transplant was newly produced T cells. TCRbeta diversity was high at day 60 in some patients (a result of surviving recipient T cells and thymic progenitors).

Between the trimmed V and J ends, which lost 0 bases and 13 bases, there was a span of 8 bases. Germline CDR1 SGHKS, CDR2 YYEKEE (reference sequence). This CDR3 contains 12 residues. Preparation of the TCRbeta library used unique molecular identifiers. TCRdb re-derived calls from the PCR reads in MiXCR, one entry per CDR3 protein. This sample has approximately 400,000 distinct CDR3 sequences; roughly 15% occur once, and the top ten carry 25% to 30%. The chain combines TRBV5-5 with TRBJ1-6, with D uncertain. Specimen: PBMCs, mostly from graft donor cells, collected 360 days after TCRalphabeta/CD19-depleted stem cell transplant. This receptor was identified in a boy under two years old who had a stem cell transplant for Wiskott-Aldrich syndrome, so the T cells may come from the graft donor. The CDR3 region is CASSLGRAPLHF. The CDR3 DNA reads TGTGCCAGCAGCTTGGGACGGGCGCCCCTCCACTTT.